Listed below are T cell receptor beta chains from one sample, sequenced in a study of post-analysis software for immune sequencing data. One entry per CDR3 protein results from TCRdb running MiXCR on the PCR reads. The data hold roughly 670,000 distinct CDR3 sequences, with 55% to 60% observed a single time. Sequencing input: blood. These receptors originate from a girl aged 2 to 9 with multiple sclerosis. Each CDR3 is given with its conserved first and last residue. The D gene is left open where the match is weak. Rows may omit the clone size; those that give it use once, few, many or a size class.

>TRBJ2-7|TRBV7-2|.|TRBD1
TGTGCCAGCAGCCCAGCCCTCTTTGGACAGGGCATACTAACCTACGAGCAGTACTTC
CASSPALFGQGILTYEQYF
>TRBJ2-1|TRBV4-1|.|.
TGCGCCAGCAGCCAACCGACAAAGACCTCCTACAATGAGCAGTTCTTC
CASSQPTKTSYNEQFF
>TRBJ2-6|TRBV7-8|few|TRBD1
TGTGCCAGCAGCCAGAGGGGACAGTCTGGGGCCAACGTCCTGACTTTC
CASSQRGQSGANVLTF
>TRBJ1-5|TRBV20-1|.|TRBD1
TGCAGTGCTAGAGTTCGAGACAGGGATCAGCCCCAGCATTTT
CSARVRDRDQPQHF
>TRBJ2-1|TRBV6-5|.|TRBD2
TGTGCCTGCAGCCTGGGACTAGAGGTTCGCGGTGAGCAGTTCTTC
CACSLGLEVRGEQFF
>TRBJ1-5|TRBV7-6|.|.
TGTGCCAGCAGCTTAAGACAGAACAATCAGCCCCAGCATTTT
CASSLRQNNQPQHF
>TRBJ2-3|TRBV6-2/TRBV6-3|few|TRBD2
TGTGCCAGCAGTTACTCTGGAATACTAGCGGGGAACACAGATACGCAGTATTTT
CASSYSGILAGNTDTQYF
>TRBJ2-7|TRBV9|few|.
TGTGCCAGCAGCGTAAGGGAACAGAAAAAAGCCTACGAGCAGTACTTC
CASSVREQKKAYEQYF
>TRBJ2-1|TRBV7-2|.|TRBD1
TGTGCCAGCAGCCTCGGACAGGGGTTCACTGAGCAGTTCTTC
CASSLGQGFTEQFF
>TRBJ2-1|TRBV20-1|.|TRBD2
TGCAGTGCTAGCCCACTAGCGGAGAGCTCCTACAATGAGCAGTTCTTC
CSASPLAESSYNEQFF
>TRBJ2-2|TRBV12-3/TRBV12-4|.|.
TGTGCCAGCGGGATGGGGGTGCCCGGGGAGCTGTTTTTT
CASGMGVPGELFF
>TRBJ2-5|TRBV10-3|.|TRBD2
TGTGCCATCAGCCCTGGGACTAGCGGATACCCGACGGAGGAGACCCAGTACTTC
CAISPGTSGYPTEETQYF
>TRBJ2-5|TRBV29-1|.|.
TGCAGCGTTCCCGAACTAGGGGAAGAGACCCAGTACTTC
CSVPELGEETQYF
>TRBJ2-4|TRBV6-1|.|TRBD2
TGTGCCAGCATGGGGGGAGGGACCAAAAACATTCAGTACTTC
CASMGGGTKNIQYF
>TRBJ2-3|TRBV7-2|.|.
TGTGCCAGCAGCATGGGACTGGCCACAGATACGCAGTATTTT
CASSMGLATDTQYF
>TRBJ2-7|TRBV20-1|.|TRBD2
TGCAGTGCTAGATGGGCGGGAGGGCCCCTCTCCTACGAGCAGTACTTC
CSARWAGGPLSYEQYF
>TRBJ1-1|TRBV12-3/TRBV12-4|few|.
TGTGCCAGCAGTTTATCCCAGGGAGGCTTGGACATCACTGAAGCTTTCTTT
CASSLSQGGLDITEAFF
>TRBJ1-6|TRBV12-3/TRBV12-4|few|TRBD1
TGTGCCAGCAGCACCGGACAGGGAGAGAGTTCACCCCTCCACTTT
CASSTGQGESSPLHF
>TRBJ2-1|TRBV28|.|.
TGTGCCAGCAGTTTAATCGGGGGTACCTACAATGAGCAGTTCTTC
CASSLIGGTYNEQFF
>TRBJ2-7|TRBV7-9|.|.
TGTGCCAGCAGCTCCACATTTGCTAACTCCTACGAGCAGTACTTC
CASSSTFANSYEQYF
>TRBJ1-2|TRBV7-8|few|.
TGTGCCAGCAGCTACAGGGACGGGAGTGGCTACACCTTC
CASSYRDGSGYTF
>TRBJ2-7|TRBV29-1|.|.
TGCAGCGCCAGGGTGACCTCCTACGAGCAGTACTTC
CSARVTSYEQYF
>TRBJ2-1|TRBV15|.|.
TGTGCCACCAGCAGTGAAAGATTGACAAGCGCGTACAATGAGCAGTTCTTC
CATSSERLTSAYNEQFF
>TRBJ1-5|TRBV3-1|.|.
TGTGCCAGCAGCCAAGCCCAGGGTGGTCAGCCCCAGCATTTT
CASSQAQGGQPQHF
>TRBJ1-1|TRBV10-3|few|TRBD1
TGTGCCATCAGTGCGACAGGGGGCAACACTGAAGCTTTCTTT
CAISATGGNTEAFF
>TRBJ2-3|TRBV18|few|.
TGTGCCAGCTCAGGGACGCAGTATTTT
CASSGTQYF
>TRBJ2-1|TRBV7-2|.|.
TGTGCCAGCAGCTTATCCCCCAGGGCCGATGAGCAGTTCTTC
CASSLSPRADEQFF
>TRBJ2-1|TRBV2|.|TRBD2
TGTGCCAGCAGGAGCGGGGGAGGGGAGGAGCAGTTCTTC
CASRSGGGEEQFF
>TRBJ1-2|TRBV2|once|.
TGTGCCAGCAGTGAATACCGGGATGGCTACACCTTC
CASSEYRDGYTF
>TRBJ2-1|TRBV12-3/TRBV12-4|.|TRBD2
TGTGCCAGCAGTTTAAGCGGGATCCTAACAAGTGAGCAGTTCTTC
CASSLSGILTSEQFF
>TRBJ2-1|TRBV30|.|.
TGTGCCTGGAGGGTGCGGAATGAGCAGTTCTTC
CAWRVRNEQFF
>TRBJ2-5|TRBV5-5|few|.
TGTGCCAGCAGCGAAGACCGCACAGGGAGGGGAGAGACCCAGTACTTC
CASSEDRTGRGETQYF
>TRBJ2-7|TRBV7-9|few|.
TGTGCCAGCAGCCCTCTGGTGGGGGTGGCCCTCTACGAGCAGTACTTC
CASSPLVGVALYEQYF
>TRBJ1-5|TRBV20-1|.|.
TGCAGTGCTACGACGTCGGGGTTTTATAGCAATCAGCCCCAGCATTTT
CSATTSGFYSNQPQHF
>TRBJ1-1|TRBV5-1|few|.
TGCGCCAGCAGCTCGGGACTCTCGGCTGAAGCTTTCTTT
CASSSGLSAEAFF
>TRBJ1-4|TRBV4-3|.|.
TGCGCCAGCAGCCAAGGACAGACAGCCCGAGGAAAACTGTTTTTT
CASSQGQTARGKLFF